A selection of T cell receptor beta chains follows, all from one sample in a study of blood T cell repertoires in COVID-19. TCRdb's table, derived via immunoSEQ multiplex PCR, lists solely in-frame clones and lacks some. The profile shows approximately 140,000 clones, around 82% of them singletons. Material for sequencing was peripheral blood. The receptors here all came from a man aged 55 to 69 with acute or convalescent COVID-19. The CDR3 runs from the conserved cysteine through the conserved F or W. A D gene is named only where the DNA matches it firmly. Size tells how often a clone was seen (once, few, many) or the class of an expanded clone, and some rows leave it out.

TGTGCCAGCAGTTCAGGGAGCACAGATACGCAGTATTTT | CASSSGSTDTQYF | TRBJ2-3 | 13 | - | TRBV12-3/TRBV12-4 | -
TGTGCCAGCTCACCTTCTGCAGGGGATACTATGAACACTGAAGCTTTCTTT | CASSPSAGDTMNTEAFF | TRBJ1-1 | 17 | - | TRBV18 | -
TGTGCCAGCAGCTTGACCTCAGGGGGCGCGACCCAGTACTTC | CASSLTSGGATQYF | TRBJ2-5 | 14 | - | TRBV7-3 | TRBD1
TGCGCCAGCAGCCAAGCCGTAACAGGCAATGAGCAGTTCTTC | CASSQAVTGNEQFF | TRBJ2-1 | 14 | - | TRBV4-1 | -
TGCGCCAGCACTCCCGGAGGCACGGACCGGGAGCAGTACTTC | CASTPGGTDREQYF | TRBJ2-7 | 14 | - | TRBV5-1 | -
TGTGCCAGTACCCCCTCGTGGACATTCGGGGGCGAGCAGTACTTC | CASTPSWTFGGEQYF | TRBJ2-7 | 15 | - | TRBV19 | -
TGCGCCAGCAGCATTGGACAGGGGGCAATCACTGAAGCTTTCTTT | CASSIGQGAITEAFF | TRBJ1-1 | 15 | - | TRBV5-1 | TRBD1
TGTGCCATCAGCCGACTGTCCCAAGAGACCCAGTACTTC | CAISRLSQETQYF | TRBJ2-5 | 13 | - | TRBV10-3 | -
TGTGCCAGCAGCGCCCGGACAGGGGAAGGTGGCTACACCTTC | CASSARTGEGGYTF | TRBJ1-2 | 14 | - | TRBV9 | TRBD1
TGTGCCAGCAGACGCGACAGGGCAGGGCAGCCCCAGCATTTT | CASRRDRAGQPQHF | TRBJ1-5 | 14 | few | TRBV2 | TRBD1
TGCGCCAGCAGCTTGGGTACGGAGGAAAAACTGTTTTTT | CASSLGTEEKLFF | TRBJ1-4 | 13 | - | TRBV5-1 | -
TGTGCCAGCAGCGTAGGCGGGAATAATTCACCCCTCCACTTT | CASSVGGNNSPLHF | TRBJ1-6 | 14 | once | TRBV9 | -
TGCGCCAGCAGTGGCCCTGGGGACAGCCCCAGCACAGATACGCAGTATTTT | CASSGPGDSPSTDTQYF | TRBJ2-3 | 17 | - | TRBV10-2 | TRBD1
TGCGCCAGCAAACAGGGTTCGGTATTAGTTGAGACCCAGTACTTC | CASKQGSVLVETQYF | TRBJ2-5 | 15 | - | TRBV5-1 | -